What follows describes a single T cell receptor (beta chain). This entry is derived from a study of blood T cell repertoires in COVID-19. On the study more broadly: Some COVID-19 samples were acute and others convalescent; all came from the United States, Italy and Spain. Nucleic acid was either cDNA or gDNA, and it came from T cells, B-cell-depleted T cells, or PBMCs.

How the authors handled the data: Reference gene primer amplification yielded estimated nucleated cell counts. Sequencing was performed with immunoSEQ multiplex PCR; in TCRdb, only in-frame clones are kept and a portion is missing. That table gives V, J and clone size, and the DNA gave D and trimming. The sample includes over 65,000 clones, roughly 90% seen only once; the top ten take around a quarter. The V end lost 4 bases, the J end lost 0 bases, and 9 bases lay between the germline ends. Germline CDR1 is SGHTA and CDR2 is FQGNSA. This CDR3 comprises 15 residues. The chain combines TRBV7-2 with TRBJ2-2; D is perhaps TRBD1 (5 bases). The specimen was peripheral blood. The source is a man between 50 and 59 years old with active or convalescent COVID-19. CDR3 amino acids: CASSYSGPNTGELFF. The CDR3 nucleotides read TGTGCCAGCAGCTACTCAGGGCCGAACACCGGGGAGCTGTTTTTT.